This record looks at one T cell receptor beta chain sequence and its context. Its antigen is unidentified. The entry originates in a study of T cell responses to AZD1222 COVID-19 vaccine. Study outcomes and limitations: Without day 14 samples, only post-peak T cell repertoires were studied. Possibly, clonal diversity was underestimated; donors were largely white British and included more females.

Second doses that came at about 4 or about 12 weeks were put together. V lost 1 base to trimming and J lost 0 bases, with 9 bases between them. Germline lookup yields CDR1 MNHNS and CDR2 SASEGT. The CDR3 is 15 residues long. This table comes from immunoSEQ multiplex PCR, and its TCRdb copy is limited to in-frame clones, with some not included. The sample includes tens of thousands of clones, roughly 90% of them seen just once. This clonotype was sampled from an adult who received the AZD1222 COVID-19 vaccine. The input for sequencing was peripheral blood, taken 28 days after the second AZD1222 dose. J is TRBJ1-1 and V is TRBV6-1, with D uncertain. The CDR3 protein is CASSEGGYLNTEAFF. The CDR3 DNA reads as TGTGCCAGCAGTGAAGGTGGGTATTTGAACACTGAAGCTTTCTTT.